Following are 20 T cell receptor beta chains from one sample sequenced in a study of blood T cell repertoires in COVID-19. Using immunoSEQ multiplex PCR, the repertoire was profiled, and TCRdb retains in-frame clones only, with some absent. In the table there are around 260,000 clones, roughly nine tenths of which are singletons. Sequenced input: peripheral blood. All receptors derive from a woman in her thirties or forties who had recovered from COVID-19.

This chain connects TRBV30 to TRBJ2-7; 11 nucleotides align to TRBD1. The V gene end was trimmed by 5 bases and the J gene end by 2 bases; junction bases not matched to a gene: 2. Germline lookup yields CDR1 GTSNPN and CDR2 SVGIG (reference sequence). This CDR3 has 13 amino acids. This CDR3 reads CAWGTGGPYEQYF. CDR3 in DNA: TGTGCCTGGGGGACAGGGGGGCCCTACGAGCAGTACTTC.

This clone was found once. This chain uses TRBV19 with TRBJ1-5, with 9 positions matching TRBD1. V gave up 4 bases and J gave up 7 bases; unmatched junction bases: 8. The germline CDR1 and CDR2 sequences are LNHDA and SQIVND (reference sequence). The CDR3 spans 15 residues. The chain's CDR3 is CASSKGQGLSQPQHF. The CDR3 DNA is TGTGCCAGTAGTAAGGGACAGGGTTTAAGCCAGCCCCAGCATTTT.

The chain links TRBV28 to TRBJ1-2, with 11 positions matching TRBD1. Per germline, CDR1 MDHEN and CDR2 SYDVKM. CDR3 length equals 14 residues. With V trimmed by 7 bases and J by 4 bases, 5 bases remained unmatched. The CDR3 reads CASTGTGGSYGYTF. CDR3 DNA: TGTGCCAGCACCGGGACAGGGGGTAGCTATGGCTACACCTTC.

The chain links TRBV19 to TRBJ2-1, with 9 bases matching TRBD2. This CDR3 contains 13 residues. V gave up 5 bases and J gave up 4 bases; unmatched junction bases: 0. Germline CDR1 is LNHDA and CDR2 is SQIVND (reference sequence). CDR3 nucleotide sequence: TGTGCCAGTAGTCTAGCGGGATACAATGAGCAGTTCTTC. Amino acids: CASSLAGYNEQFF.

The CDR3 sequence: CASTIGGDTQYF. CDR3 coding DNA: TGTGCTAGTACGATTGGAGGAGATACGCAGTATTTT. The rearrangement uses TRBV28 and TRBJ2-3, with D tentatively TRBD2 (5 bases). The CDR3 is 12 amino acids. In germline, CDR1 is MDHEN, CDR2 SYDVKM.

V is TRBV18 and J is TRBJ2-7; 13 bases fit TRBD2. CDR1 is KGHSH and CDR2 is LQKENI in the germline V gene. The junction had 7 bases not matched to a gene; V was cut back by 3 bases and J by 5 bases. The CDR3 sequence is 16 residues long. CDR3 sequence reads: CASSPPGTSGNHEQYF. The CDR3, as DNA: TGTGCCAGCTCACCTCCCGGGACTAGCGGGAACCACGAGCAGTACTTC.

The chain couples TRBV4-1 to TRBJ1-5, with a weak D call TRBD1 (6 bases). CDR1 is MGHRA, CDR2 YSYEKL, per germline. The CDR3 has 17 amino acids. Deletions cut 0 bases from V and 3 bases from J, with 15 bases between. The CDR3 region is CASSQEGGPQFNQPQHF. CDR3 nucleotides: TGCGCCAGCAGCCAAGAAGGGGGACCGCAATTCAATCAGCCCCAGCATTTT.

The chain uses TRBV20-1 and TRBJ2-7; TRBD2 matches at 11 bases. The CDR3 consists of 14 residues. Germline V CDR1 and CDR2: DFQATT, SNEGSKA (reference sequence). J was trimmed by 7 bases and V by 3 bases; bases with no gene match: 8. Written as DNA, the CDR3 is TGCAGTGCTAGTAGCGGGAGGGCCTTGAGGGAGCAGTACTTC. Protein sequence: CSASSGRALREQYF.

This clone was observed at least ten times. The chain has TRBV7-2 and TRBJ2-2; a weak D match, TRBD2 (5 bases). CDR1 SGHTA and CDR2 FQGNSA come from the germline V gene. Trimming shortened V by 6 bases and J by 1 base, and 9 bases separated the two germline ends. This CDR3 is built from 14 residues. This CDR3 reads CASRGSGNTGELFF. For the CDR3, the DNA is TGTGCCAGCAGGGGAAGCGGGAACACCGGGGAGCTGTTTTTT.

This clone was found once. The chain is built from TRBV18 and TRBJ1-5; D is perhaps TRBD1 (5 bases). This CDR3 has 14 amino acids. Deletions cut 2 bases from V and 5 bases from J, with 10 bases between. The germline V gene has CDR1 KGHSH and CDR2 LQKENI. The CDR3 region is CASSPNEGDQPQHF. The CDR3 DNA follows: TGTGCCAGCTCACCAAACGAAGGGGATCAGCCCCAGCATTTT.

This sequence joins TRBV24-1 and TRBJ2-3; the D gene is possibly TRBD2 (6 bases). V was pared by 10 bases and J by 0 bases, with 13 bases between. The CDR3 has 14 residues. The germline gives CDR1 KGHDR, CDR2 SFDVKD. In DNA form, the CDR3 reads TGTGCCACTAGAGAGGGGACTAGCACAGATACGCAGTATTTT. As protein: CATREGTSTDTQYF.

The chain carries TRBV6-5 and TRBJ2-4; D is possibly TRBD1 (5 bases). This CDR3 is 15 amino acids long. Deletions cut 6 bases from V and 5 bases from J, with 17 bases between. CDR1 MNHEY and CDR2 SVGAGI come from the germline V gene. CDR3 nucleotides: TGTGCCAGCAGCTTGGACCTATTGGGGCAAAACATTCAGTACTTC. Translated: CASSLDLLGQNIQYF.

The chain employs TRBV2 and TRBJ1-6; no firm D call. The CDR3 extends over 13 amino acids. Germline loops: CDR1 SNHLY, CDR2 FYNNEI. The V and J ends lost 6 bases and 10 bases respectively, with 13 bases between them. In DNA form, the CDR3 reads TGTGCCAGCAGGGAGGGCCCCGCGTCACCCCTCCACTTT. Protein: CASREGPASPLHF.

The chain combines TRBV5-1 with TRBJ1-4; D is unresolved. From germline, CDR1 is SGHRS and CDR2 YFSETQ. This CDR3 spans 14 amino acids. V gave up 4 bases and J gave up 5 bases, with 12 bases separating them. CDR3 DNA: TGCGCCAGCAGCCCGCGGACTGAGAATGAAAAACTGTTTTTT. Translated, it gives CASSPRTENEKLFF.

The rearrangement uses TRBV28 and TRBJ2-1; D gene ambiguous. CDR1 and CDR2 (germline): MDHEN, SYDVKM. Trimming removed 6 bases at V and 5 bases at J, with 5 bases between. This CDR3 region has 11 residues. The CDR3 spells CASRSHNEQFF. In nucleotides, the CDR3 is TGTGCCAGCAGAAGCCACAATGAGCAGTTCTTC.

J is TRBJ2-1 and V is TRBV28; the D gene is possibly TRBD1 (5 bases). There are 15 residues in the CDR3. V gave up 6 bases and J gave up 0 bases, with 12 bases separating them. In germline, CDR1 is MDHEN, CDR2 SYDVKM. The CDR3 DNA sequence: TGTGCCAGCAGCCCCTCGGACATCTCCTACAATGAGCAGTTCTTC. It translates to CASSPSDISYNEQFF.

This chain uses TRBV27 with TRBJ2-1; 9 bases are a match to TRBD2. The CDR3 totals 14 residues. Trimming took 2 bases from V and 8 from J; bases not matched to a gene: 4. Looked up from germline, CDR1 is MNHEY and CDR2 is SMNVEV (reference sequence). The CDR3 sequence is CASSLAGGNYEQFF. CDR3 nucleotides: TGTGCCAGCAGTTTAGCGGGAGGGAACTATGAGCAGTTCTTC.

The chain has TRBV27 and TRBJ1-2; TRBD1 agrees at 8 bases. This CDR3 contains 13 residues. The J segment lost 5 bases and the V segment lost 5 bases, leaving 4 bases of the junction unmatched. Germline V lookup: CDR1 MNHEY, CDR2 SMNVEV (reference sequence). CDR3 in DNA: TGTGCCAGCAGTCAACAGGGGGGATATGGCTACACCTTC. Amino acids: CASSQQGGYGYTF.

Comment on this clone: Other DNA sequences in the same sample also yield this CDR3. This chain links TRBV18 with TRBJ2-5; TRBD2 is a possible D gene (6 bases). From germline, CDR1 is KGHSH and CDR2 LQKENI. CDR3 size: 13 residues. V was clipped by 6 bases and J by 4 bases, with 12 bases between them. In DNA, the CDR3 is TGTGCCAGCTCCCGGTCCGGGGGAGAGACCCAGTACTTC. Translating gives CASSRSGGETQYF.

The CDR3 coding sequence is TGTGCCAGCAGCCCCCCGGGAGGTGCCTACAATGAGCAGTTCTTC. As protein: CASSPPGGAYNEQFF. This chain connects TRBV6-5 to TRBJ2-1; 7 nucleotides match TRBD2. There are 15 residues in the CDR3. J lost 2 bases, V lost 6 bases, and 7 bases had no gene match. The germline CDR1 and CDR2 sequences are MNHEY and SVGAGI.